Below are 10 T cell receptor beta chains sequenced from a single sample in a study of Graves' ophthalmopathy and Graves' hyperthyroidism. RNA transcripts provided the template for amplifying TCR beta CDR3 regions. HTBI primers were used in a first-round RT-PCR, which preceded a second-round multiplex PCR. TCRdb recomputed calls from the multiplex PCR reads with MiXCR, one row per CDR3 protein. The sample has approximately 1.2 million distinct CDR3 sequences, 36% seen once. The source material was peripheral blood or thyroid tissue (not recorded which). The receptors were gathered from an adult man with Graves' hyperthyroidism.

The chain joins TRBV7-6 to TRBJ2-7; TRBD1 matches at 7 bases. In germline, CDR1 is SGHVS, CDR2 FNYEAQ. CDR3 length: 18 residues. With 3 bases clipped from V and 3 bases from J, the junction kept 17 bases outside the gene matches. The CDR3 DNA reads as TGTGCCAGCAGCTTGGGACCTTCGACAGGGCAATTTATCTACGAGCAGTACTTC. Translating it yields CASSLGPSTGQFIYEQYF.

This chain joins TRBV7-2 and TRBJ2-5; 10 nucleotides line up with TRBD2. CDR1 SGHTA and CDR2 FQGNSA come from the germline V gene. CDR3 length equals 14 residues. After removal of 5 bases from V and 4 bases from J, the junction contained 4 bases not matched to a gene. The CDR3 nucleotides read TGTGCCAGCAGCCGAGCGGGGGGGCTAGAGACCCAGTACTTC. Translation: CASSRAGGLETQYF.

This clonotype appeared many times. DNA of the CDR3: TGCAGCGTTGGAACCCAGGCGCGACCCTACGAGCAGTACTTC. Amino acids: CSVGTQARPYEQYF. The chain carries TRBV29-1 and TRBJ2-7; no firm D call. CDR1 SQVTM and CDR2 ANQGSEA come from the germline V gene. The CDR3 sequence is 14 residues long. Deletions cut 4 bases from V and 2 bases from J, with 15 bases between.

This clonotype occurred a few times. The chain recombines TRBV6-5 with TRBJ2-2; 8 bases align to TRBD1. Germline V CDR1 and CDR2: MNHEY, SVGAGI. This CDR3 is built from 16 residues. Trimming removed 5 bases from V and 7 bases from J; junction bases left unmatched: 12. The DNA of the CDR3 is TGTGCCAGCAGTAGGACGGGGCAGGGGGCAAGCGGGGAGCTGTTTTTT. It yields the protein CASSRTGQGASGELFF.

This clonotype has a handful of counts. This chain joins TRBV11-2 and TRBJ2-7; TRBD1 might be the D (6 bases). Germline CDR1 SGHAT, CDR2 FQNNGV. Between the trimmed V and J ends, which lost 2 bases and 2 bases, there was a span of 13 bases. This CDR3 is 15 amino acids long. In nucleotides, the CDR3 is TGTGCCAGCAGCTTACACCCTGGACAGACCTACGAGCAGTACTTC. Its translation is CASSLHPGQTYEQYF.

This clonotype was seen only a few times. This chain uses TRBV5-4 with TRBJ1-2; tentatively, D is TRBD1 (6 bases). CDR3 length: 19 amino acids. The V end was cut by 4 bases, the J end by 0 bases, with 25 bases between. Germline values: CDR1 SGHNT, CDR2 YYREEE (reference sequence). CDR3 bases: TGTGCCAGCAGCACCAAGATTGGGGGACAAACAATAGCTAACTATGGCTACACCTTC. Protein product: CASSTKIGGQTIANYGYTF.

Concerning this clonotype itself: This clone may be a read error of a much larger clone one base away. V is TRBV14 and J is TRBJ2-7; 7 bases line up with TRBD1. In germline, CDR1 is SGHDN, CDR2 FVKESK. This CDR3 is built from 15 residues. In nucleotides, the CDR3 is TGTGCCAGCAGCCACGTAGGGGGCCCGTATGACGATCAGTACTTC. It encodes CASSHVGGPYDDQYF.

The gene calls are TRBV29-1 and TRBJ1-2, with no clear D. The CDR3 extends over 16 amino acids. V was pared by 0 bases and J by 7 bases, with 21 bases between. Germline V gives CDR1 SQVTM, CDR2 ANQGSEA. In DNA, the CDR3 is TGCAGCGTTGAAGATCGGGGAACGAGCTCTGGAGGTGGCTACACCTTC. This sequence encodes CSVEDRGTSSGGGYTF.

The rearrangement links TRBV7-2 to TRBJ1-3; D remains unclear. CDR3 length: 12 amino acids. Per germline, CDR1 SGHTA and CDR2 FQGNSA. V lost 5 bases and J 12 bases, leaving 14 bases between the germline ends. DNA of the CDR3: TGTGCCAGCAGCGACACCGCCGGTGGCATATATTTT. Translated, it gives CASSDTAGGIYF.

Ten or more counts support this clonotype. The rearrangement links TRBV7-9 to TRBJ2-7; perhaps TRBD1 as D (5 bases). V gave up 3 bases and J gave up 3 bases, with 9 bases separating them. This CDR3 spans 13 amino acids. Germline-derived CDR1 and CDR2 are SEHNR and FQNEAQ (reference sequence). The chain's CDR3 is CASSFYQGYEQYF. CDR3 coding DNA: TGTGCCAGCAGCTTTTACCAGGGCTACGAGCAGTACTTC.